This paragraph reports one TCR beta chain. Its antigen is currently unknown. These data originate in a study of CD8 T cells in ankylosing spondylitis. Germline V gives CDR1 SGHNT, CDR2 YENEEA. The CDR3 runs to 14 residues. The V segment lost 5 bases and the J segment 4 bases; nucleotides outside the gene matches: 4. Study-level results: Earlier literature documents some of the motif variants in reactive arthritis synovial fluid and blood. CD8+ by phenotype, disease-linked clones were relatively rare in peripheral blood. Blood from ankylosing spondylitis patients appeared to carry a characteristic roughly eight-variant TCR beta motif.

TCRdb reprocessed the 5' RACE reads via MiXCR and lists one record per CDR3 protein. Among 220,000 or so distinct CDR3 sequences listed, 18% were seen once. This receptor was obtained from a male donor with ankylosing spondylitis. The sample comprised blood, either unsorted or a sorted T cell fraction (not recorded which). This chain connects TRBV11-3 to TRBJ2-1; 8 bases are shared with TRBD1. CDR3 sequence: CASSARDRYNEQFF. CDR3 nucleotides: TGTGCCAGCAGCGCCCGGGACAGGTACAATGAGCAGTTCTTC.